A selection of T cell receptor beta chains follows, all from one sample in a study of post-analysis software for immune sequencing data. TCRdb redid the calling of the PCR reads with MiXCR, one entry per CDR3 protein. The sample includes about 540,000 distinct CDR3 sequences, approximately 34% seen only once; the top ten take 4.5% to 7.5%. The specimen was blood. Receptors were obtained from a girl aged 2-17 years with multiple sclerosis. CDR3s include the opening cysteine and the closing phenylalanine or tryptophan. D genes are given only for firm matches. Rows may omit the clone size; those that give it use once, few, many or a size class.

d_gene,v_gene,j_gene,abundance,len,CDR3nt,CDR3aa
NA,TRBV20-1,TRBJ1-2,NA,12,TGCAGGGCTAGGACAGCTAACTATGGCTACACCTTC,CRARTANYGYTF
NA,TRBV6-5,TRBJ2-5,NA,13,TGTGCCAGCAGTGCAGACAGTCAAGGGACCCAGTACTTC,CASSADSQGTQYF
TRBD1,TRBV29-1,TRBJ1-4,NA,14,TGCAGCGTACTAACAGGGGTCGGTAATGAAAAACTGTTTTTT,CSVLTGVGNEKLFF
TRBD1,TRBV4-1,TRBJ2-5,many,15,TGCGCCAGCAGCCAACTAGGGACAGGGAAAGAGACCCAGTACTTC,CASSQLGTGKETQYF
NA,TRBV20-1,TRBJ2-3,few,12,TGCAGTGCTACCAATCGTGCAGATACGCAGTATTTT,CSATNRADTQYF
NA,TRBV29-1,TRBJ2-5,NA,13,TGCAGCGTTGAAAGCGACAGCCAAGAGACCCAGTACTTC,CSVESDSQETQYF
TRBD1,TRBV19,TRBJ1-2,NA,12,TGTGCCAGTAGTATAGCGGACAGGGAGGCCACCTTC,CASSIADREATF
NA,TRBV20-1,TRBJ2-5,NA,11,TGCAGTGCAGAAACCTCGGAGACCCAGTACTTC,CSAETSETQYF
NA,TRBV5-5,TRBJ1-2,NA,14,TGTGCCAGCAGCCCGTCCCGGGACGGTTTCGGCTACACCTTC,CASSPSRDGFGYTF
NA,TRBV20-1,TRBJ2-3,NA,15,TGCAGTGCTAGTCGCGCTGCGGCTAGCACAGATACGCAGTATTTT,CSASRAAASTDTQYF
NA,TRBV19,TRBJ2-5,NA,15,TGTGCCAGTAGTATAGATGCGGGGCGTCAAGAGACCCAGTACTTC,CASSIDAGRQETQYF
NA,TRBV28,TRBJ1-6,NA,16,TGTGCCAGCAGTTTTCCCAGGGACACGAATAATTCACCCCTCCACTTT,CASSFPRDTNNSPLHF
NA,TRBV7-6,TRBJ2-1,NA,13,TGCGCCAGCAGCTTAGCCGGGTACGATGAGCAGTTCTTC,CASSLAGYDEQFF
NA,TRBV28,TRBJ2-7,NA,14,TGTGCCAGCACCATGGGGCAGACCACCTACGAGCAGTACTTC,CASTMGQTTYEQYF
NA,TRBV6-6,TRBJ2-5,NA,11,TGTGCCAGCGTGCGGCTAGAGACCCAGTACTTC,CASVRLETQYF
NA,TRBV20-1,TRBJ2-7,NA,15,TGCAGTACTAGGAAGCCGGCATCTAGTCCCTACGAGCAGTACTTC,CSTRKPASSPYEQYF
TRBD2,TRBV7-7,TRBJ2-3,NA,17,TGTGCTAGCAGCTTACTAGCGGGGACCTCGCCCACAGATACGCAGTATTTT,CASSLLAGTSPTDTQYF
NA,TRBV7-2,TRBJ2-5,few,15,TGTGCCAGCAGCTTATATGGCCACAGTGGGGAGACCCAGTACTTC,CASSLYGHSGETQYF
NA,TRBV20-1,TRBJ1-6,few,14,TGCAGTGCTAGTTCCGAGGGTCGAAATTCACCCCTCCACTTT,CSASSEGRNSPLHF
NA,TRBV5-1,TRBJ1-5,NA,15,TGCGCCAGCAGCGGGGCAGGGTCAAGGTATCAGCCCCAGCATTTT,CASSGAGSRYQPQHF
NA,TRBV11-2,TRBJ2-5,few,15,TGTGCCAGCAGCGATTCCCGACAGGTCCAAGAGACCCAGTACTTC,CASSDSRQVQETQYF